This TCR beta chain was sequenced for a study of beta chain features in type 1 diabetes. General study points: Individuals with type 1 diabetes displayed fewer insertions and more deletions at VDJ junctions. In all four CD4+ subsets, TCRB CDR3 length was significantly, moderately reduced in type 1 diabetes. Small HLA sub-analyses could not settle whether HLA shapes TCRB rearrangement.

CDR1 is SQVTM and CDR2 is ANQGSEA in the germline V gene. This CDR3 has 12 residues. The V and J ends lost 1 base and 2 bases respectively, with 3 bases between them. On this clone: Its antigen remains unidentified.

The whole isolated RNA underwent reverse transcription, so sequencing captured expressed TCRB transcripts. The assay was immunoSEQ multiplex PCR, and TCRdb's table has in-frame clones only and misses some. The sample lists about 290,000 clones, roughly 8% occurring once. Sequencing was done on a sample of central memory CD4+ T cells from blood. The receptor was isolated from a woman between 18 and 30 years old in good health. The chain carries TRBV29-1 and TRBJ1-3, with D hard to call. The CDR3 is CSVEGAGNTIYF. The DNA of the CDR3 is TGCAGCGTTGAAGGAGCTGGAAACACCATATATTTT.